The 4 T cell receptor beta chains listed next were all sequenced from one sample in a study of T-cell memory formation after mild COVID-19. TCRdb ran MiXCR on the 5' RACE reads and lists one entry per CDR3 protein. The sample contains roughly 250,000 distinct CDR3 sequences, over 15% of which appear only once. Sequencing input: PBMCs or a T cell subset sorted from them (not recorded which). The origin of the receptors is a man between 18 and 29 years old who had mild COVID-19 (a few samples of this study predate the infection). Cell type and time point are not known.

In its sample, this clonotype was seen a few times. V usage is TRBV11-2 and J usage is TRBJ2-3; D possibly corresponds to TRBD2 (5 bases). Trimming took 5 bases from V and 1 from J, leaving 10 bases between them. Germline values: CDR1 SGHAT, CDR2 FQNNGV. This CDR3 has 14 residues. In nucleotides, the CDR3 is TGTGCCAGCAGCCGAGGGTACCGCACAGATACGCAGTATTTT. Its protein is CASSRGYRTDTQYF. Full variable domain (remainder filled in from reference TRBV11-2 and TRBJ2-3): EAGVAQSPRYKIIEKRQSVAFWCNPISGHATLYWYQQILGQGPKLLIQFQNNGVVDDSQLPKDRFSAERLKGVDSTLKIQPAKLEDSAVYLCASSRGYRTDTQYFGPGTRLTVL.

This chain links TRBV6-1 with TRBJ2-1; no definite D call. Germline CDR1 is MNHNS and CDR2 is SASEGT. The CDR3 length is 12 residues. V gave up 6 bases and J gave up 4 bases, with 7 bases separating them. The CDR3 bases are TGTGCCAGCAGGAGGAATTACAATGAGCAGTTCTTC. This codes for CASRRNYNEQFF.

This clonotype showed up just a few times. This chain links TRBV7-2 with TRBJ2-1, with 9 bases matching TRBD2. The CDR3 runs to 15 residues. V shed 5 bases and J 6 bases; nucleotides not matched to a gene: 8. Germline values: CDR1 SGHTA, CDR2 FQGNSA. The CDR3 nucleotides read TGTGCCAGCAGCCAGGCGGGGGGGTTTAGCAATGAGCAGTTCTTC. Translating gives CASSQAGGFSNEQFF.

The chain links TRBV20-1 to TRBJ2-7; 11 nucleotides agree with TRBD1. The CDR3 consists of 15 residues. V was pared by 4 bases and J by 7 bases, with 12 bases of the junction left unmatched. Germline V CDR1 and CDR2: DFQATT, SNEGSKA (reference sequence). CDR3 sequence: CSAKPPGQGASEQYF. CDR3 sequence (DNA): TGCAGTGCTAAACCACCAGGACAGGGGGCTAGTGAGCAGTACTTC.